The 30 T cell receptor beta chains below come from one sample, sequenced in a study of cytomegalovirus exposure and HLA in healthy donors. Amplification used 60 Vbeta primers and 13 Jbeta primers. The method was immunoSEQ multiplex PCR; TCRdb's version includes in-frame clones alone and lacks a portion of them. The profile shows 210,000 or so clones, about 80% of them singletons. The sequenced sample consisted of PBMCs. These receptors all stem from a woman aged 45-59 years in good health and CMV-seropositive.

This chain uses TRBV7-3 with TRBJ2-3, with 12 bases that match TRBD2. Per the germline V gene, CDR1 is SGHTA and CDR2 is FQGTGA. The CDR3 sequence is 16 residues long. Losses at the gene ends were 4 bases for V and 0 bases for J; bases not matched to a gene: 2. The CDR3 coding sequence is TGTGCCAGCAGCTGGGGACTAGCGGGTAGCACAGATACGCAGTATTTT. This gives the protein CASSWGLAGSTDTQYF.

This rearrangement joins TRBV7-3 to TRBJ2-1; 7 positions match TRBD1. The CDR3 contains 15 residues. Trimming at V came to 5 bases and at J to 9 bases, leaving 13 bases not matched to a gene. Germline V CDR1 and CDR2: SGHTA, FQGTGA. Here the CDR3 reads CASSPQTGQLGEQFF. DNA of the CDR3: TGTGCCAGCAGCCCCCAGACAGGGCAATTGGGTGAGCAGTTCTTC.

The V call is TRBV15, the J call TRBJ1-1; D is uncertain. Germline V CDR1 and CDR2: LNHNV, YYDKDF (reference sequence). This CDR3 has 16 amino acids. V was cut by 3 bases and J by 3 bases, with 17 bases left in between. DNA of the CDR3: TGTGCCACCAGCAGCAGATCTTGGGAGTTGGACACTGAAGCTTTCTTT. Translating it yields CATSSRSWELDTEAFF.

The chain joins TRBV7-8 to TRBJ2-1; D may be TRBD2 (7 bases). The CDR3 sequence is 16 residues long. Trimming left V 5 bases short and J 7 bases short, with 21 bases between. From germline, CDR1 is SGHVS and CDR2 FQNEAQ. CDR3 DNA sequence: TGTGCCAGCAGCGCGCGGGCGGGGGCAGGTTGGAATGAGCAGTTCTTC. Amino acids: CASSARAGAGWNEQFF. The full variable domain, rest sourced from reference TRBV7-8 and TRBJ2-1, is GAGVSQSPRYKVAKRGQDVALRCDPISGHVSLFWYQQALGQGPEFLTYFQNEAQLDKSGLPSDRFFAERPEGSVSTLKIQRTQQEDSAVYLCASSARAGAGWNEQFFGPGTRLTVL.

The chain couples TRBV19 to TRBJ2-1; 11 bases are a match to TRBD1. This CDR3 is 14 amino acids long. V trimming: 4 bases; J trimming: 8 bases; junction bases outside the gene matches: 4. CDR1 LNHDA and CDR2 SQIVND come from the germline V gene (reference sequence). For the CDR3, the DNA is TGTGCCAGTAGTAGGACAGGGGGCCCCGATGAGCAGTTCTTC. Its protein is CASSRTGGPDEQFF.

Here the CDR3 DNA reads TGTGCCAGCAGCCCCCAGGTTAACACTAATGAAAAACTGTTTTTT. It translates to CASSPQVNTNEKLFF. The V and J genes are TRBV7-6 and TRBJ1-4; D is undetermined. The CDR3 totals 15 residues. V was pared by 5 bases and J by 2 bases, with 12 bases between. Germline CDR1 and CDR2: SGHVS and FNYEAQ.

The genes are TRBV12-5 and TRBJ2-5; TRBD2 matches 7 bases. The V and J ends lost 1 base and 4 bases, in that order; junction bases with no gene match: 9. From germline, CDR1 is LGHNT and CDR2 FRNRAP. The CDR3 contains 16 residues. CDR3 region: CASGLASPGGGETQYF. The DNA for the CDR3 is TGTGCTAGTGGTTTGGCTAGCCCGGGAGGAGGAGAGACCCAGTACTTC.

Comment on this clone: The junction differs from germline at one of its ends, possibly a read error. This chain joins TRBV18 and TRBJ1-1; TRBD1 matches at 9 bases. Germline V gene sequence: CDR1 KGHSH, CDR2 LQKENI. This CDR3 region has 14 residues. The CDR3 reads CASSPQGAETEAFF. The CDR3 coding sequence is TGTGCCAGCTCCCCACAGGGGGCGGAGACTGAAGCTTTCTTT.

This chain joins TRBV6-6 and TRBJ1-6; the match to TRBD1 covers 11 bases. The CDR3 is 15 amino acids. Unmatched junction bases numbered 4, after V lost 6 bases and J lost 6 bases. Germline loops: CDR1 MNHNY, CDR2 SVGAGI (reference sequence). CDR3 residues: CASSPGTGGNSPLHF. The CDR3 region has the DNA TGTGCCAGCAGCCCCGGGACAGGGGGTAATTCACCCCTCCACTTT.

The CDR3 DNA reads as TGTGCCAGCAGTATCCTGACAGGAGACACCGGGGAGCTGTTTTTT. Amino acid sequence: CASSILTGDTGELFF. The V and J genes are TRBV2 and TRBJ2-2; D may be TRBD1 (6 bases). This CDR3 has 15 amino acids. CDR1 and CDR2 from the germline V gene are SNHLY and FYNNEI. V was pared by 5 bases and J by 3 bases, with 13 bases between.

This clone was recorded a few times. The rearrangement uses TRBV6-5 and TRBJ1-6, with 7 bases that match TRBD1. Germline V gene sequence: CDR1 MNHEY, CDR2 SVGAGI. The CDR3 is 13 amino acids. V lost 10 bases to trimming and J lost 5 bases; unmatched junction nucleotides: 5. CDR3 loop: CAIQGGNNSPLHF. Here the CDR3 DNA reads TGTGCCATCCAGGGGGGAAATAATTCACCCCTCCACTTT.

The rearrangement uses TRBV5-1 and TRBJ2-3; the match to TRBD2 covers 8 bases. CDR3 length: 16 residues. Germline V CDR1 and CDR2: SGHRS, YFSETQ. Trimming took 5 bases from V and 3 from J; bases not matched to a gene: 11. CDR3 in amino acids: CASRLSSGGVTDTQYF. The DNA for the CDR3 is TGCGCCAGCAGATTATCGAGCGGGGGCGTTACAGATACGCAGTATTTT.

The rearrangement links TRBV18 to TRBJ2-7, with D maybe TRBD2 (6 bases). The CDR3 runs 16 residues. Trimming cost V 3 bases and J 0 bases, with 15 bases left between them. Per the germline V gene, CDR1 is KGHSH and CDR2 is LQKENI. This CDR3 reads CASSPPGLRSSYEQYF. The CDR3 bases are TGTGCCAGCTCACCGCCGGGACTTCGAAGCTCCTACGAGCAGTACTTC.

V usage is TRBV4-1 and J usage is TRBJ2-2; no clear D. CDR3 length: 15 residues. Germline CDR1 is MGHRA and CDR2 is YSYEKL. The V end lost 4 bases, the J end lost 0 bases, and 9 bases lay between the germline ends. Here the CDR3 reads CASSRVAANTGELFF. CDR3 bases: TGCGCCAGCAGCCGGGTAGCAGCGAACACCGGGGAGCTGTTTTTT.

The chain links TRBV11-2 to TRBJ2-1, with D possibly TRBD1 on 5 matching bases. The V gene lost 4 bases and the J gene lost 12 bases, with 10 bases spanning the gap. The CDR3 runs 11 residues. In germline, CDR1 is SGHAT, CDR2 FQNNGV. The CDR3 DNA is TGTGCCAGCAGCTACCAGCAGGGGCAGTTCTTC. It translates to CASSYQQGQFF.

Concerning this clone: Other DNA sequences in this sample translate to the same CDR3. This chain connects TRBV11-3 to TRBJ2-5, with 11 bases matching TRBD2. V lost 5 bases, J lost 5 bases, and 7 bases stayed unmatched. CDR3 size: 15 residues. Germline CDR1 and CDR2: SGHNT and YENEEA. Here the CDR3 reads CASSPGTSGVETQYF. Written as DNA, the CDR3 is TGTGCCAGCAGCCCCGGGACTAGCGGTGTGGAGACCCAGTACTTC. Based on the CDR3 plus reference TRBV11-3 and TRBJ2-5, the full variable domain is EAGVVQSPRYKIIEKKQPVAFWCNPISGHNTLYWYLQNLGQGPELLIRYENEEAVDDSQLPKDRFSAERLKGVDSTLKIQPAELGDSAVYLCASSPGTSGVETQYFGPGTRLLVL.

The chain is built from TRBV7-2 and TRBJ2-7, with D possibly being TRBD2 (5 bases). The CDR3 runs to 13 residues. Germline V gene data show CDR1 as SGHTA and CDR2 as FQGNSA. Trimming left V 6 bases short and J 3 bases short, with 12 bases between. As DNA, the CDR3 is TGTGCCAGCAGTCAACTCCGGGACTACGAGCAGTACTTC. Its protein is CASSQLRDYEQYF.

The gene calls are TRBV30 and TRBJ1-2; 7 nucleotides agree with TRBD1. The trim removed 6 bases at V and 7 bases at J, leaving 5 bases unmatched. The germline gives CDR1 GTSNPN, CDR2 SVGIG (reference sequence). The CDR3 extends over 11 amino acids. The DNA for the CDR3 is TGTGCCTGTACAGGGGCCTCTGGCTACACCTTC. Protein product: CACTGASGYTF. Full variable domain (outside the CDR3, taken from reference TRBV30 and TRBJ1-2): SQTIHQWPATLVQPVGSPLSLECTVEGTSNPNLYWYRQAAGRGLQLLFYSVGIGQISSEVPQNLSASRPQDRQFILSSKKLLLSDSGFYLCACTGASGYTFGSGTRLTVV.

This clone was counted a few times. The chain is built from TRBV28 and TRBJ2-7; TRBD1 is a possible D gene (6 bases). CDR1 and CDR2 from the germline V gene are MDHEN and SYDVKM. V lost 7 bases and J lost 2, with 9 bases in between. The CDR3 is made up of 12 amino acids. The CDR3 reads CASTAGAYEQYF. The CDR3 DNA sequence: TGTGCCAGCACCGCAGGGGCCTACGAGCAGTACTTC.

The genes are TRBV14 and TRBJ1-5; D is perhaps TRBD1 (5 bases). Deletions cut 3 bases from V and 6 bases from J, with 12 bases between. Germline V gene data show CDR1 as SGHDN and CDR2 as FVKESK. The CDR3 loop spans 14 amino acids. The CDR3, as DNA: TGTGCCAGCAGCCAGGGTGGAGGGACTCAGCCCCAGCATTTT. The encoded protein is CASSQGGGTQPQHF.

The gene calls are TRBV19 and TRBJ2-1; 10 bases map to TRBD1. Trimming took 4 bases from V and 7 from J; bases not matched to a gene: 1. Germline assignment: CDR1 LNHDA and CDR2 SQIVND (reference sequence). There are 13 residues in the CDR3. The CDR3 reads CASSRGQGNEQFF. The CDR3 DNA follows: TGTGCCAGTAGTAGGGGACAGGGGAATGAGCAGTTCTTC. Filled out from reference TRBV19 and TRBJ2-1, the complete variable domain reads DGGITQSPKYLFRKEGQNVTLSCEQNLNHDAMYWYRQDPGQGLRLIYYSQIVNDFQKGDIAEGYSVSREKKESFPLTVTSAQKNPTAFYLCASSRGQGNEQFFGPGTRLTVL.

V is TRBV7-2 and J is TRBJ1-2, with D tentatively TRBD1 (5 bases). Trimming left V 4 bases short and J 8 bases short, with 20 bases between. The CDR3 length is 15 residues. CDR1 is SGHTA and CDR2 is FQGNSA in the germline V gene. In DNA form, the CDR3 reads TGTGCCAGCAGCTCATATTGGGGGGTAGAGGGCGGCTACACCTTC. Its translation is CASSSYWGVEGGYTF.

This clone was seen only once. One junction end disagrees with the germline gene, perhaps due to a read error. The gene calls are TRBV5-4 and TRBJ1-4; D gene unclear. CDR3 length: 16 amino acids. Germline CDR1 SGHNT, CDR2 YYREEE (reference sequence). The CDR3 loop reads CASSLDLASTNEKLLF. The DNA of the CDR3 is TGTGCCAGCAGCCTCGACTTGGCCTCAACTAATGAAAAACTGCTTTTT.

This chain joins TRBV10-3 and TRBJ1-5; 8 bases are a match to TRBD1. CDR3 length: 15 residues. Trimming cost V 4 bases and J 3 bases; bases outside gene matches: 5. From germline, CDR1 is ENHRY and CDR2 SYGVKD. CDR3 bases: TGTGCCATCAGTGCGACAGGGGATGCCAATCAGCCCCAGCATTTT. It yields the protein CAISATGDANQPQHF.

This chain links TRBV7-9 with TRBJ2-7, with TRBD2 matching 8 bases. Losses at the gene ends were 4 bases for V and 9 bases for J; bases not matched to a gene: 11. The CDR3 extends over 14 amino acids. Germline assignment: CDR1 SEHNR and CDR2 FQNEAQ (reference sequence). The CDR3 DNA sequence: TGTGCCAGCAGCTCCTTAGCGGGGCCCCTTGGGCAGTACTTC. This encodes CASSSLAGPLGQYF. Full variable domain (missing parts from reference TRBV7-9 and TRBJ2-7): DTGVSQNPRHKITKRGQNVTFRCDPISEHNRLYWYRQTLGQGPEFLTYFQNEAQLEKSRLLSDRFSAERPKGSFSTLEIQRTEQGDSAMYLCASSSLAGPLGQYFGPGTRLTVT.

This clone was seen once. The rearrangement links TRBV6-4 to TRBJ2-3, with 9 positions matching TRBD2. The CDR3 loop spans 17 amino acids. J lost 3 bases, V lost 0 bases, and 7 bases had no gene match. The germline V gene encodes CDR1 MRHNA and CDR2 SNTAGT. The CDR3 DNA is TGTGCCAGCAGTGACTCGAGGCGGGGGGGCCTAACAGATACGCAGTATTTT. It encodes CASSDSRRGGLTDTQYF.

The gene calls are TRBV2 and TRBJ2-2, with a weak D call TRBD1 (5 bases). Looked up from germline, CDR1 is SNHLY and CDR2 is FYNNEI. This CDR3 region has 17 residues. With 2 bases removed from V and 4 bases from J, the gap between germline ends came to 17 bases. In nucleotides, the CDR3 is TGTGCCAGCAGTGAATACAGCAGGGCACAGCTCACCGGGGAGCTGTTTTTT. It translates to CASSEYSRAQLTGELFF.

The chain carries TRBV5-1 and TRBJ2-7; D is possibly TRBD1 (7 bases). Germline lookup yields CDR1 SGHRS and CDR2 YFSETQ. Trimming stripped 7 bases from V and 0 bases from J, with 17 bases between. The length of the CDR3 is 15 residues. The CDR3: CASGRGTADSYEQYF. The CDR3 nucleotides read TGCGCCAGCGGCCGGGGGACAGCGGACTCCTACGAGCAGTACTTC.

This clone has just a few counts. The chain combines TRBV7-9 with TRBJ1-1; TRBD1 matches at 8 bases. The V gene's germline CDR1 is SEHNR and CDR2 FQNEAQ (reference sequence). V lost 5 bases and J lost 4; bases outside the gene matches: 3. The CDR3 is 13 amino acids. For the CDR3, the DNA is TGTGCCAGCAGCCGGACAGGGCCCACTGAAGCTTTCTTT. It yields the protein CASSRTGPTEAFF.

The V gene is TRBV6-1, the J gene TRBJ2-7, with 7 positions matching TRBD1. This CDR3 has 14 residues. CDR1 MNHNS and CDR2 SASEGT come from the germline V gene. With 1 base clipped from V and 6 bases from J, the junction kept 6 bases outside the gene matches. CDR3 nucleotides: TGTGCCAGCAGTGAAGGGGACAGTTTTGGCGAGCAGTACTTC. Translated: CASSEGDSFGEQYF.